A single sample gave rise to the 26 T cell receptor beta chains below, sequenced in a study of T cell clonality in common variable immunodeficiency. Produced via immunoSEQ multiplex PCR; TCRdb's table is partial and in-frame only. This sample carries 40,000 to 55,000 clones, none of them present only once. Sequencing was done on a sample of peripheral blood mononuclear cells. Receptors were obtained from a person aged 18-70 years in good health.

Many counts were recorded for this clone. The read ends 3 residues early relative to the CDR3; the germline J gene fills the gap. The rearrangement uses TRBV27 and TRBJ1-1; 8 positions agree with TRBD1. CDR3 length equals 15 residues. Per the germline V gene, CDR1 is MNHEY and CDR2 is SMNVEV (reference sequence). The V segment lost 4 bases and the J segment 4 bases; nucleotides outside the gene matches: 8. CDR3 DNA (partial): TGTGCCAGCAGTTCGCCAGGGGGCCGGGTCACTGAA. Amino acid sequence: CASSSPGGRVTE. The CDR3 in its entirety is CASSSPGGRVTEAFF.

The sample holds many counts of this clone. The CDR3 end is not reached by the read, which stops 3 residues before it; the germline J gene fills it in. The chain is built from TRBV18 and TRBJ1-5; D is ambiguous. Germline assignment: CDR1 KGHSH and CDR2 LQKENI. The CDR3 is 13 amino acids. The V end was cut by 6 bases, the J end by 3 bases, with 9 bases between. Incomplete CDR3 DNA: TGTGCCAGCTCCCCTGTCTACAATCAGCCC. Encoded protein: CASSPVYNQP. In full, the CDR3 is CASSPVYNQPQHF.

This clone was detected many times. The read terminates 3 residues ahead of where the CDR3 ends, so the germline J gene completes it. This chain connects TRBV7-3 to TRBJ2-1; 9 bases are shared with TRBD2. CDR3 length: 15 residues. Germline values: CDR1 SGHTA, CDR2 FQGTGA. The V gene end was trimmed by 1 base and the J gene end by 3 bases; junction bases not matched to a gene: 1. The CDR3 region is CASSLRAGGYNEQFF. The part of the CDR3 DNA that was read is TGTGCCAGCAGCTTAAGAGCGGGGGGCTACAATGAG.

This clone was found many times. Read coverage stops 3 residues before the CDR3 terminus; the germline J gene supplies the remainder. V and J are TRBV29-1 and TRBJ1-5, with 7 bases that match TRBD1. This CDR3 has 14 residues. Germline CDR1 is SQVTM and CDR2 is ANQGSEA. The V segment lost 7 bases and the J segment 0 bases; nucleotides outside the gene matches: 6. The DNA read from the CDR3 is TGCAGCGAGCGGACAGGCGATAGCAATCAGCCC. It yields the protein CSERTGDSNQP. The entire CDR3 protein reads CSERTGDSNQPQHF.

This clone was seen repeatedly, ten times or more. The read comes to an end 3 residues before the CDR3 does, leaving the germline J gene to fill in the end. J is TRBJ1-6 and V is TRBV4-1; D is unclear. Deletions cut 1 base from V and 5 bases from J, with 6 bases between. This CDR3 has 14 amino acids. Germline CDR1 and CDR2: MGHRA and YSYEKL. The chain's CDR3 is CASSQGSNNSPLHF. CDR3 DNA, as far as it was read: TGCGCCAGCAGCCAAGGCTCTAATAATTCACCC.

This clone was seen many times. With the read ending 3 residues before the CDR3 end, the germline J gene is used to fill in that end. V is TRBV20-1 and J is TRBJ1-3; D is possibly TRBD1 (5 bases). Germline CDR1 DFQATT, CDR2 SNEGSKA (reference sequence). This CDR3 comprises 13 residues. CDR3 DNA, as far as it was read: TGCAGTGCCCCTAAGGTGGCGGAGGGGACC. It encodes CSAPKVAEGT. The CDR3 as a whole reads CSAPKVAEGTIYF.

This clone was found many times. The CDR3 is cut off 3 residues early in the read; its end comes from the germline J gene. The chain recombines TRBV13 with TRBJ2-7; the D gene is possibly TRBD1 (5 bases). The CDR3 is made up of 14 amino acids. Germline V gene lookup returns CDR1 PRHDT and CDR2 FYEKMQ (reference sequence). V lost 3 bases and J lost 0, with 9 bases in between. The CDR3 sequence: CASSFTGSSYEQYF. Partial CDR3 DNA: TGTGCCAGCAGCTTTACAGGATCCTCCTACGAG.

Many counts were recorded for this clone. Read coverage stops 3 residues before the CDR3 terminus; the germline J gene supplies the remainder. The chain uses TRBV20-1 and TRBJ2-3, with TRBD1 matching over 7 bases. CDR3 size: 14 residues. Unmatched junction bases numbered 10, after V lost 6 bases and J lost 4 bases. From germline, CDR1 is DFQATT and CDR2 SNEGSKA (reference sequence). CDR3 DNA (partial): TGCAGTGCCAGGGAAATAGGGGGCGCAGATACG. This encodes CSAREIGGADT. The CDR3 reads in full as CSAREIGGADTQYF.

Notes on this clone: Coverage ceases 3 residues before the CDR3 finishes, and the germline J gene fills in the end. This chain joins TRBV19 and TRBJ1-3; D ambiguous. Trimming stripped 9 bases from V and 4 bases from J, with 13 bases between. The CDR3 length is 13 residues. Germline values: CDR1 LNHDA, CDR2 SQIVND (reference sequence). The CDR3 protein is CASPSPWGNTIYF. The covered CDR3 bases are TGTGCCAGCCCTAGCCCTTGGGGAAACACC.

This clone was counted ten times or more. The read is 3 residues too short to cover the CDR3 end, so that end is filled in from the germline J gene. The chain combines TRBV19 with TRBJ1-3, with a weak D call TRBD1 (5 bases). Trimming stripped 4 bases from V and 9 bases from J, with 10 bases between. Germline CDR1 reads LNHDA; CDR2 reads SQIVND (reference sequence). There are 12 residues in the CDR3. CDR3 bases read: TGTGCCAGTAGTAGGAGGGGAGGCACC. Amino acids: CASSRRGGT. The whole CDR3 sequence reads CASSRRGGTIYF. The complete variable domain, with remaining parts taken from reference TRBV19 and TRBJ1-3, reads DGGITQSPKYLFRKEGQNVTLSCEQNLNHDAMYWYRQDPGQGLRLIYYSQIVNDFQKGDIAEGYSVSREKKESFPLTVTSAQKNPTAFYLCASSRRGGTIYFGEGSWLTVV.

This clone was seen at least ten times. The read ends 3 residues shy of where the CDR3 ends; the end is completed using the germline J gene. The rearrangement joins TRBV6-1 to TRBJ1-1; D unresolved. This CDR3 is 14 amino acids long. Between the trimmed V and J ends, which lost 4 bases and 7 bases, there was a span of 16 bases. Looked up from germline, CDR1 is MNHNS and CDR2 is SASEGT. The sequenced CDR3 bases are TGTGCCAGCAGTGGACCAATGGAGGGCCGTGAA. This encodes CASSGPMEGRE. The full CDR3 sequence reads CASSGPMEGREAFF.

This clone was detected many times. The part of the CDR3 DNA that was read is TGTGCCTCTAAGGGGTGGGGTGAAACAGATACG. It yields the protein CASKGWGETDT. The CDR3, in full, reads CASKGWGETDTQYF. The chain is built from TRBV27 and TRBJ2-3; D possibly corresponds to TRBD1 (5 bases). The sequence runs out 3 residues before the end of the CDR3; the remainder is reconstructed from the germline J gene. CDR1 is MNHEY and CDR2 is SMNVEV in the germline V gene (reference sequence). The ends were cut back, 11 bases at V and 3 bases at J, with 18 bases in the middle. CDR3 length equals 14 residues.

This clone was recorded many times. The read terminates 3 residues ahead of where the CDR3 ends, so the germline J gene completes it. The chain links TRBV7-9 to TRBJ1-2; D may be TRBD1 (5 bases). Germline V CDR1 and CDR2: SEHNR, FQNEAQ (reference sequence). The CDR3 is made up of 13 amino acids. CDR3 DNA, as far as it was read: TGTGCCAGCAGCTTAGAAGGGGATGCCGGC. This encodes CASSLEGDAG. The whole CDR3 protein is CASSLEGDAGYTF.

Ten or more counts support this clone. The read ends 3 residues early relative to the CDR3; the germline J gene fills the gap. This sequence joins TRBV7-9 and TRBJ1-4, with D possibly being TRBD1 (5 bases). This CDR3 spans 14 amino acids. Trimming removed 2 bases at V and 8 bases at J, with 12 bases between. In germline, CDR1 is SEHNR, CDR2 FQNEAQ (reference sequence). CDR3 sequence: CASSLMDGGEKLFF. The DNA read from the CDR3 is TGTGCCAGCAGCTTAATGGACGGGGGAGAAAAA.

Comments on this clone: The DNA ends 3 residues before the CDR3 does, and the rest of the CDR3 is filled in from the germline J gene. V is TRBV11-3 and J is TRBJ2-7, with 7 bases identical to TRBD1. Germline V gene data show CDR1 as SGHNT and CDR2 as YENEEA. CDR3 size: 14 residues. The junction had 1 base not matched to a gene; V was cut back by 0 bases and J by 2 bases. The CDR3 DNA, read in part, is TGTGCCAGCAGCTTAGATCAGGGGGCCTACGAG. This encodes CASSLDQGAYE. From start to end, the CDR3 is CASSLDQGAYEQYF.

In this sample, this clone turned up many times. The CDR3 end is not reached by the read, which stops 3 residues before it; the germline J gene fills it in. V usage is TRBV20-1 and J usage is TRBJ2-3; 14 bases line up with TRBD2. J was trimmed by 5 bases and V by 3 bases; bases with no gene match: 4. CDR1 and CDR2 (germline): DFQATT, SNEGSKA (reference sequence). The CDR3 covers 15 residues. The CDR3 DNA, read in part, is TGCAGTGCTAGGGGACTAGCGGGAGTAGGAGATACG. This translates into CSARGLAGVGDT. Given in full, the CDR3 is CSARGLAGVGDTQYF.

This clone appeared many times. Coverage ceases 3 residues before the CDR3 finishes, and the germline J gene fills in the end. The chain has TRBV6-1 and TRBJ2-3; TRBD2 matches 13 bases. The V segment lost 0 bases and the J segment 4 bases; nucleotides outside the gene matches: 7. Germline CDR1 and CDR2: MNHNS and SASEGT. This CDR3 region has 18 residues. The sequenced CDR3 bases are TGTGCCAGCAGTGAAGCACTAGCGGGGGGGCATTATGCAGATACG. Its translation is CASSEALAGGHYADT. The CDR3 in full is CASSEALAGGHYADTQYF.

This clone has at least ten counts. The CDR3 is cut off 3 residues early in the read; its end comes from the germline J gene. The V and J genes are TRBV23-1 and TRBJ1-5, with 7 bases identical to TRBD1. TRBV23-1 is an ORF, with its function uncertain. This CDR3 region has 16 residues. Trimming cost V 2 bases and J 1 base; bases outside gene matches: 5. CDR3 loop: CASSQPGQTSNQPQHF. The covered CDR3 bases are TGCGCCAGCAGTCAACCGGGACAGACAAGCAATCAGCCC.

This clone was recorded many times. With the read ending 3 residues before the CDR3 end, the germline J gene is used to fill in that end. The chain recombines TRBV5-6 with TRBJ2-3; no clear D gene. This CDR3 is built from 13 residues. The germline V gene encodes CDR1 SGHDT and CDR2 YYEEEE. V was shortened by 0 bases and J by 5 bases, with 7 bases between the two germline ends. The CDR3 sequence: CASSLASGDTQYF. CDR3 DNA, as far as it was read: TGTGCCAGCAGCTTGGCTTCGGGAGATACG.

This clone was counted ten times or more. The read terminates 3 residues before the CDR3 end, so the remaining end is supplied by the germline J gene. The chain uses TRBV7-3 and TRBJ2-2; the match to TRBD1 covers 8 bases. Germline loops: CDR1 SGHTA, CDR2 FQGTGA. The CDR3 spans 15 residues. After removal of 5 bases from V and 4 bases from J, the junction contained 6 bases not matched to a gene. The CDR3 is CASSPPGGSTGELFF. The CDR3 bases that were read are TGTGCCAGCAGCCCCCCAGGGGGCAGCACCGGGGAG.

Comment on this clone: The read terminates 3 residues ahead of where the CDR3 ends, so the germline J gene completes it. The rearrangement uses TRBV18 and TRBJ1-5; 9 bases agree with TRBD1. V lost 3 bases and J lost 4; bases outside the gene matches: 4. The length of the CDR3 is 15 residues. CDR1 is KGHSH and CDR2 is LQKENI in the germline V gene. CDR3 amino acids: CASSPTGGKNQPQHF. Partial CDR3 DNA: TGTGCCAGCTCACCCACAGGGGGCAAGAATCAGCCC.

This clone was recorded at least ten times. The read terminates 3 residues ahead of where the CDR3 ends, so the germline J gene completes it. This chain uses TRBV7-8 with TRBJ1-2, with D possibly matching TRBD1 (6 bases). The ends were cut back, 1 base at V and 7 bases at J, with 13 bases in the middle. Germline CDR1 is SGHVS and CDR2 is FQNEAQ. The CDR3 is made up of 14 amino acids. CDR3 amino acids: CASSLGLGAFGYTF. CDR3 DNA (partial): TGTGCCAGCAGCTTAGGTTTGGGGGCTTTTGGC.

This clone was observed at least ten times. An end of the junction does not agree with germline; a read error may underlie this. Read coverage stops 3 residues before the CDR3 terminus; the germline J gene supplies the remainder. The chain carries TRBV4-2 and TRBJ2-2; D gene ambiguous. The germline V gene has CDR1 LGHNA and CDR2 YNFKEQ. This CDR3 contains 14 residues. Partial CDR3 DNA: TGCGCCAGCAGCCACCCGGCCGGGACCGGGGAG. As protein: CASSHPAGTGE. The whole CDR3 reads CASSHPAGTGELFF.

Ten or more counts support this clone. Coverage ceases 3 residues before the CDR3 finishes, and the germline J gene fills in the end. The chain links TRBV30 to TRBJ1-5, with a tentative D call TRBD1 (6 bases). V was pared by 0 bases and J by 6 bases, with 9 bases between. The V gene's germline CDR1 is GTSNPN and CDR2 SVGIG (reference sequence). The CDR3 totals 13 residues. The sequenced part of the CDR3 DNA is TGTGCCTGGAGTGTACAGGGCGGTCAGCCC. This encodes CAWSVQGGQP. The whole CDR3 is CAWSVQGGQPQHF.

There are many counts of this clone. The CDR3 end falls 3 residues outside the read, so it is completed with the germline J gene. V usage is TRBV12-3 or TRBV12-4 and J usage is TRBJ2-3; D gene unclear. Trimming took 3 bases from V and 0 from J, leaving 10 bases between them. CDR3 length: 15 residues. CDR3 in amino acids: CASSFTVSSTDTQYF. CDR3 bases read: TGTGCCAGCAGTTTTACGGTTTCTAGCACAGATACG.

About this clone itself: The observed sequence ends 3 residues before the CDR3 terminus, with the missing tail filled in from the germline J gene. The chain recombines TRBV2 with TRBJ2-1, with TRBD1 identical over 7 bases. The CDR3 has 15 amino acids. Germline CDR1 is SNHLY and CDR2 is FYNNEI. Trimming at V came to 1 base and at J to 7 bases, leaving 7 bases not matched to a gene. The sequenced part of the CDR3 DNA is TGTGCCAGCAGTGAAGATGCCGGGACAGAAAATGAG. This translates into CASSEDAGTENE. The whole CDR3 protein is CASSEDAGTENEQFF.